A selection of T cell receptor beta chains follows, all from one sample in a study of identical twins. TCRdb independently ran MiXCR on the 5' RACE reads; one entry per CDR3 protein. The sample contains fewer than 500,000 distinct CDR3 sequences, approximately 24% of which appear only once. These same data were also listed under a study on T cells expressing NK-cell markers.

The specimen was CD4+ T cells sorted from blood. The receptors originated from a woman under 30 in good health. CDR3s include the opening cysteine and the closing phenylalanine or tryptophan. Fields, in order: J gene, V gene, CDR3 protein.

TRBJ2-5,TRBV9,CASSVAWPSSGGDQETQYF
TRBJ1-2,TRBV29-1,CRSWGGDGYTF
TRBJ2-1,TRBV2,CASAATSGVDEQFF
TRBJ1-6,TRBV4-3,CASSQDVGQANNSPLHF
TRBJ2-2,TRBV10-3,CAISEKGPSGELFF
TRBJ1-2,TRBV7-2,CASSYDRGAYGYTF
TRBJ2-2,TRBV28,CASLRDFSTGELFF
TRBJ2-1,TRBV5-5,CASSFFRGEFSYNEQFF
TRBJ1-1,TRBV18,CASSTTKNTEAFF
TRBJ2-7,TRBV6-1,CASSARLAGGDYEQYF
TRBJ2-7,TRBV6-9,CASSYANRGDGEQYF
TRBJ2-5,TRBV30,CAWSVGSEMRTQYF
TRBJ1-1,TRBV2,CASSEVVRGSEAFF
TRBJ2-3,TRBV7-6,CASSPTRGSTDTQYF
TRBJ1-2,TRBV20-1,CSAGDRATLYGYTF
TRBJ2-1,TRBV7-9,CATPGTGGRGEQFF
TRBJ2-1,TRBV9,CASSVEGLYNEQFF
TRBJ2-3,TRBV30,CAWSAWVGDWDTQYF
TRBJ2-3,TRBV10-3,CAIASGRSGTDTQYF
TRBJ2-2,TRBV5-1,CASSFGLAGNTGELFF
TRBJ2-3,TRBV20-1,CSARDLRTSGRDATDTQYF
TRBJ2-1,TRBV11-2,CASSSPSSGREAYNEQFF
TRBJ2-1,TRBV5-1,CASSSRSGAPEQFF
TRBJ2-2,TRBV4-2,CASSQTGQGATGELFF
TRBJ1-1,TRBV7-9,CASSPSWAMNTEAFF
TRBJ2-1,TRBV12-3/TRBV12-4,CASTTGLSADEQFF
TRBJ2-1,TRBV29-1,CSVEGSQSRGTSYNEQFF
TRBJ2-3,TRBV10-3,CAIRPSGGHVADTQYF
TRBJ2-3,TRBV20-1,CSASPRGLSTDTQYF
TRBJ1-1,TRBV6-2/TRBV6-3,CASTTRAGLENTEAFF
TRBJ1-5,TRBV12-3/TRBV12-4,CASSFTGRSNQPQHF
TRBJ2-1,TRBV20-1,CSARVRGGRVEQFF
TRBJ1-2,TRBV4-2,CASSQPGAPDYGYTF
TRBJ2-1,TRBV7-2,CASSQQLAGGENEQFF
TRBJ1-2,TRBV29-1,CSVVGTRLGYGYTF
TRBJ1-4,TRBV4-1,CASTRTTGDSANEKLFF
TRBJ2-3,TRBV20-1,CSARSEAGATDTQYF
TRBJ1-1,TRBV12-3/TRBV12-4,CASSLANMNTEAFF